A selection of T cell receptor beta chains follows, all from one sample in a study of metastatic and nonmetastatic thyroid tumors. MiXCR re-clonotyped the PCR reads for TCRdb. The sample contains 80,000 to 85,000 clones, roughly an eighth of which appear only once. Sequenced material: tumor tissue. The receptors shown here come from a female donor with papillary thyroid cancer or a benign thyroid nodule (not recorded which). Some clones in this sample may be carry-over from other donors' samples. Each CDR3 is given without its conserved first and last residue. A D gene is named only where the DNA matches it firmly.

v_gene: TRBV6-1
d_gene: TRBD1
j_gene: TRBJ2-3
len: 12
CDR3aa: ASIPGQGPDTQY

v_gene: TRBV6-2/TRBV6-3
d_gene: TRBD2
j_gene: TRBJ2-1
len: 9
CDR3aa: ASSYVGGPI

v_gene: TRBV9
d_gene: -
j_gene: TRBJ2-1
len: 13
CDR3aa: ASSVTAGHSNEQF

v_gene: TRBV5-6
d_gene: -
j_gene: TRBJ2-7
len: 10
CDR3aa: ASSGFSYEQY

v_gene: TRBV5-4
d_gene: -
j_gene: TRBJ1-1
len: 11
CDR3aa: ASSESDRTEAS

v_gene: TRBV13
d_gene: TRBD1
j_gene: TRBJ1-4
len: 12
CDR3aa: ASRQGRTNEKLF

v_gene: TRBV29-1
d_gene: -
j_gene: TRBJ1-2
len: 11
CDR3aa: SVEWAVNYGYT

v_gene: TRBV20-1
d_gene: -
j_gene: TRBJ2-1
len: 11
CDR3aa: SASGSSYNEQF

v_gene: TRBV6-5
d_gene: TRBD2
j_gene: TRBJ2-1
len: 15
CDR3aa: ASSYSRTSFSYNEQF

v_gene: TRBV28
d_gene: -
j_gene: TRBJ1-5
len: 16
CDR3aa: ASCPHVGTGGTNQPQH

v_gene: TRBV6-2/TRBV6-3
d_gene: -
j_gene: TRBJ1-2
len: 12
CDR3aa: ASSPPDRLYGYT

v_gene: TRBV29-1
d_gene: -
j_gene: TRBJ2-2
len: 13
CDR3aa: SVPLGAANTGELF

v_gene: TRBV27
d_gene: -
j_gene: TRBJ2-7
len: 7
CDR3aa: ASPPPGN

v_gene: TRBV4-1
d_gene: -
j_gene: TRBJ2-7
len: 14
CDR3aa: ASSQDRLPYTYEQY

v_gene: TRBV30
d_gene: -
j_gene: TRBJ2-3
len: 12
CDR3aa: AWRLTGVADTQY

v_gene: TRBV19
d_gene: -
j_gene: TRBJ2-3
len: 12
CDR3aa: ASSIGQKMNTQY

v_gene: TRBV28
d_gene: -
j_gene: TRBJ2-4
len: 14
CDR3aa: ASSPLLVPAKNIQY

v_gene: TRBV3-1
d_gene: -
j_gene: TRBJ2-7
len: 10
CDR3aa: ASSQAAYEQY

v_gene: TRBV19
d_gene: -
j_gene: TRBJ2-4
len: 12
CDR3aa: ASSRDAGRSIQY

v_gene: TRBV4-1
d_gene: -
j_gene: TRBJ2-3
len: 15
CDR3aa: ASSQGYSSSRTDTQY

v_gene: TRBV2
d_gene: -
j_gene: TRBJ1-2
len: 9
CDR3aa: ASSYSYVYA

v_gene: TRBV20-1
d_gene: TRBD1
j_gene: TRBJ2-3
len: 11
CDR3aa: SASGDRADTQY

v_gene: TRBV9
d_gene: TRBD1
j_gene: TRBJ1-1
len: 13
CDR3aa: ASSVLQGPNTEAF

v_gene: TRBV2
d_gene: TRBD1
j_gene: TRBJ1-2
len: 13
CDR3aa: ASSEIGTGPYGYT

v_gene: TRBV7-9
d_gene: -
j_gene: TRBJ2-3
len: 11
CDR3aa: ASSSGGTDTQY

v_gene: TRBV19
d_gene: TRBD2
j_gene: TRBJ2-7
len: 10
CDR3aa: ASWAGDFEQY

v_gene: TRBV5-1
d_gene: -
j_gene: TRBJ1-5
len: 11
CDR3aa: ASSLGPIQPQH

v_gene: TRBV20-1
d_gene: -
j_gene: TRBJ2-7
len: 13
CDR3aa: SAVSTGLHGYEQY

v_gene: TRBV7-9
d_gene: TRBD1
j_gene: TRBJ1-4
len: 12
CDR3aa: ASSAGGEGEKLF

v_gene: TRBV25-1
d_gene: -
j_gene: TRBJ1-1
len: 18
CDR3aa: ASSELTASSFPKPNTEAF

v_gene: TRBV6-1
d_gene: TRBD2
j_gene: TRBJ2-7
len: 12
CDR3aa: SSGPGGAPREHY

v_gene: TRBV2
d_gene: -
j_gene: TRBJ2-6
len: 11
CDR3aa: ASSLGGANVLT

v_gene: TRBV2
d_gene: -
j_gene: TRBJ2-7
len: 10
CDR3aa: ASSVRPFEQY

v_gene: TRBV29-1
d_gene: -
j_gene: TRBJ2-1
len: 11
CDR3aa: SGILASYNEQF

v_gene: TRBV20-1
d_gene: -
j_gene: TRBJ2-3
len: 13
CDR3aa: SARHLRGSTDTRY

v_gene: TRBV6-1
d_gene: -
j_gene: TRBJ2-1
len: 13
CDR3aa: ASSEAQGGNNEQF

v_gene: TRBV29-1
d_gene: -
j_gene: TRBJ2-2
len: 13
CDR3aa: SVPSWGGQTGELF

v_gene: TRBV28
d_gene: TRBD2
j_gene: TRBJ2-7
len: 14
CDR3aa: ASSFSGLADTYEQY

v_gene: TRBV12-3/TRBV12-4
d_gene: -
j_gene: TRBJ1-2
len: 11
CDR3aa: AISFAGVDGFT

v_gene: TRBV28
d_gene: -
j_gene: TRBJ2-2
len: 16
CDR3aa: ASDSNYRDPWNTGELF

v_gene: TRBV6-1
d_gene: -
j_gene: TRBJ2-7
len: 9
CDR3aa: ASSDEYGQY

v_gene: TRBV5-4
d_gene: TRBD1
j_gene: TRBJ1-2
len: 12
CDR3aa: ASSLEDRGNGYT

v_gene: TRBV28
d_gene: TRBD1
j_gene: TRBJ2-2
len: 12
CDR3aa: ASSPDRGAGELF

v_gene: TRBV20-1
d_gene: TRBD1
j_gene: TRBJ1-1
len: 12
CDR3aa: SAYRRQGETEAF

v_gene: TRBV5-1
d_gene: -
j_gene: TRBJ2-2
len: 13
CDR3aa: ASSLRTTGAGELF

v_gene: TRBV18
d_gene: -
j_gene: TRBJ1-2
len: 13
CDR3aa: ASSPPSSSNYGYT